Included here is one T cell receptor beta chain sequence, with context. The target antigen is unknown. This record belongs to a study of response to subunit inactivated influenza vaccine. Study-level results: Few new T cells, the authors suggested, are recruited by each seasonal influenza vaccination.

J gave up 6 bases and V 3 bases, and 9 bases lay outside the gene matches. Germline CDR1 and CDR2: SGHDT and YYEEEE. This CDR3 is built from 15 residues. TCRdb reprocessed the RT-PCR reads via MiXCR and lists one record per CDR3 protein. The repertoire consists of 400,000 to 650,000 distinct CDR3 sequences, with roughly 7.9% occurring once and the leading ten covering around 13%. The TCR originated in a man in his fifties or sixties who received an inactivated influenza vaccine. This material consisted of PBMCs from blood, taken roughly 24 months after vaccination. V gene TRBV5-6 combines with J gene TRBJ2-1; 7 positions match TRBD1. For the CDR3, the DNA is TGTGCCAGCAGCTCTAGGGGGCATATGGGCAATGAGCAGTTCTTC. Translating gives CASSSRGHMGNEQFF.